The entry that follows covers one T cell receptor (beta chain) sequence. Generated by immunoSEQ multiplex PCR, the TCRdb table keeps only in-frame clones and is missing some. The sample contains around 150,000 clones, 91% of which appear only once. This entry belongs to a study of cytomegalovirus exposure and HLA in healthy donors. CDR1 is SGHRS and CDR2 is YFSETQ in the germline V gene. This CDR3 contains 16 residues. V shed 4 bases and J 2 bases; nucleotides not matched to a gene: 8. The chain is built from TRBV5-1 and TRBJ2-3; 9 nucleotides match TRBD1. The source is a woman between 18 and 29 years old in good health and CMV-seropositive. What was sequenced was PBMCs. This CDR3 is CASSLTGTGSTDTQYF. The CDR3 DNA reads TGCGCCAGCAGCCTAACAGGGACAGGGTCCACAGATACGCAGTATTTT.